The 9 T cell receptor beta chains below were found in one sample sequenced in a study of cytomegalovirus exposure and HLA in healthy donors. PCR used 60 Vbeta primers and 13 Jbeta primers. Method: immunoSEQ multiplex PCR; TCRdb's copy keeps in-frame clones and lacks some. The sample consists of roughly 80,000 clones, roughly two thirds of them appearing once. Sequencing was done on a sample of PBMCs. Receptors were obtained from a woman aged 45-60 years in good health and CMV-seropositive.

CDR3 sequence: CASSQSPGPEETQYF. The CDR3 DNA reads as TGTGCCAGCAGCCAGAGCCCAGGGCCGGAGGAGACCCAGTACTTC. The chain carries TRBV6-5 and TRBJ2-5; D may be TRBD1 (5 bases). CDR3 length: 15 amino acids. Between the trimmed V and J ends, which lost 6 bases and 5 bases, there was a span of 19 bases. Germline V gene sequence: CDR1 MNHEY, CDR2 SVGAGI.

The chain carries TRBV5-1 and TRBJ1-3; D unresolved. V was trimmed by 4 bases and J by 7 bases, leaving 18 bases between them. The germline gives CDR1 SGHRS, CDR2 YFSETQ. This CDR3 region has 15 residues. CDR3 DNA sequence: TGCGCCAGCAGCCTGGGAGGAACGCCGGGGAACACCATATATTTT. This sequence encodes CASSLGGTPGNTIYF.

V and J are TRBV19 and TRBJ1-4, with D perhaps matching TRBD1 (5 bases). V lost 3 bases and J lost 5, with 10 bases in between. Germline CDR1 LNHDA, CDR2 SQIVND (reference sequence). The CDR3 totals 14 residues. DNA of the CDR3: TGTGCCAGTAGTATTAGGGGCAGGAATGAAAAACTGTTTTTT. Its protein product is CASSIRGRNEKLFF.

This clone was observed a few times. This chain connects TRBV27 to TRBJ2-1, with D hard to call. The germline V and J ends were trimmed by 3 bases and 7 bases, with 7 bases remaining between them. The CDR3 extends over 12 amino acids. CDR1 is MNHEY and CDR2 is SMNVEV in the germline V gene (reference sequence). CDR3 in amino acids: CASSFGLNEQFF. In DNA form, the CDR3 reads TGTGCCAGCAGTTTTGGCTTGAATGAGCAGTTCTTC.

The genes are TRBV4-2 and TRBJ1-5; 10 bases align to TRBD1. The CDR3 loop spans 14 amino acids. The ends lost 3 bases at V and 8 bases at J; junction bases unmatched: 4. Germline-derived CDR1 and CDR2 are LGHNA and YNFKEQ. In nucleotides, the CDR3 is TGTGCCAGCAGCCACCCCGGGACAGGGGAGCCCCAGCATTTT. Translation gives CASSHPGTGEPQHF.

The rearrangement links TRBV29-1 to TRBJ1-4, with D tentatively TRBD1 (6 bases). V lost 7 bases and J lost 3, with 12 bases in between. The germline V gene has CDR1 SQVTM and CDR2 ANQGSEA. The CDR3 spans 13 residues. The chain's CDR3 is CSAADSSNEKLFF. The CDR3 coding sequence is TGCAGCGCCGCGGACAGTTCTAATGAAAAACTGTTTTTT.

The chain couples TRBV10-1 to TRBJ2-2; maybe TRBD2 (7 bases). The germline gives CDR1 WNHNN, CDR2 SYGVQD (reference sequence). Between the trimmed V and J ends, which lost 0 bases and 2 bases, there was a span of 10 bases. The CDR3 length is 16 residues. The chain's CDR3 is CASSESWGGNTGELFF. DNA of the CDR3: TGCGCCAGCAGTGAGTCATGGGGGGGCAACACCGGGGAGCTGTTTTTT.

This chain connects TRBV11-2 to TRBJ1-3, with a tentative D call TRBD1 (5 bases). Per the germline V gene, CDR1 is SGHAT and CDR2 is FQNNGV. Trimming pared 4 bases from V and 3 bases from J, leaving 13 bases between. The CDR3 has 15 residues. The CDR3 region is CASSSGWQNGNTIYF. Written as DNA, the CDR3 is TGTGCCAGCAGCTCAGGGTGGCAGAATGGAAACACCATATATTTT. Combining the CDR3 with reference TRBV11-2 and TRBJ1-3 gives the whole variable domain EAGVAQSPRYKIIEKRQSVAFWCNPISGHATLYWYQQILGQGPKLLIQFQNNGVVDDSQLPKDRFSAERLKGVDSTLKIQPAKLEDSAVYLCASSSGWQNGNTIYFGEGSWLTVV.

This clone was counted a few times. CDR3 DNA sequence: TGTGCTAGTGGTTTCTGGACTAGCGGTCATACGCAGTATTTT. Translated: CASGFWTSGHTQYF. The chain joins TRBV12-5 to TRBJ2-3; 10 positions agree with TRBD2. V gave up 3 bases and J gave up 7 bases; unmatched junction bases: 4. The CDR3 is 14 amino acids. Germline CDR1 reads LGHNT; CDR2 reads FRNRAP. Combining the CDR3 with reference TRBV12-5 and TRBJ2-3 gives the whole variable domain DARVTQTPRHKVTEMGQEVTMRCQPILGHNTVFWYRQTMMQGLELLAYFRNRAPLDDSGMPKDRFSAEMPDATLATLKIQPSEPRDSAVYFCASGFWTSGHTQYFGPGTRLTVL.